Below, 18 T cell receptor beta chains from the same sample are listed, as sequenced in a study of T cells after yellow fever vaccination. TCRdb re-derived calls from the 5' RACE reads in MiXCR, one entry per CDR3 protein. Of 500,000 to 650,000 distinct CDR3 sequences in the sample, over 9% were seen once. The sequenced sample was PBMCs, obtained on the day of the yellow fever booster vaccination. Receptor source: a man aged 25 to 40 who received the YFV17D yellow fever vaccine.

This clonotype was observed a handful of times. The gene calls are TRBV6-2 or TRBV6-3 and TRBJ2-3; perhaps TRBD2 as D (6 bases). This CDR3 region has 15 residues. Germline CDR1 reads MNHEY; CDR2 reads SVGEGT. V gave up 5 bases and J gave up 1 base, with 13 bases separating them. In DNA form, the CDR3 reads TGTGCCAGCAGTACCTTGCGGGGTCGCACAGATACGCAGTATTTT. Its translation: CASSTLRGRTDTQYF.

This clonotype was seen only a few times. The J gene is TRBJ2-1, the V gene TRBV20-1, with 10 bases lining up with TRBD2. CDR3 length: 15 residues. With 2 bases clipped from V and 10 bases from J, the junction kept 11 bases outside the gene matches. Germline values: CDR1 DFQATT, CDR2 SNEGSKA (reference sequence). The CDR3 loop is CSARTGTSASAEQFF. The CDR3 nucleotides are TGCAGTGCTAGAACCGGGACTAGCGCCTCTGCGGAGCAGTTCTTC.

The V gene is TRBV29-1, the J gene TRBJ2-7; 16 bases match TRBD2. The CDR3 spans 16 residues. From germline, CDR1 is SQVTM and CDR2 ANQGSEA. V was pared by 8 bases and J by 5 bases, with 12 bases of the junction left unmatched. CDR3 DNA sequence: TGCAGCACAAGGGGACTAGCGGGAGGGCCTTCGGACGAGCAGTACTTC. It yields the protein CSTRGLAGGPSDEQYF.

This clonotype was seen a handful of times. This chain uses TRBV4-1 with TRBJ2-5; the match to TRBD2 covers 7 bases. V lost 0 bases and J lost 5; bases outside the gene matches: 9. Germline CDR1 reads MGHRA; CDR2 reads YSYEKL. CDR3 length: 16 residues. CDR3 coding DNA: TGCGCCAGCAGCCAAGATGGGACGGGAGGACGGGAGACCCAGTACTTC. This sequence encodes CASSQDGTGGRETQYF.

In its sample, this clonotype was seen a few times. The CDR3 DNA reads as TGCAGTGCTAGGGCTGCCCCCGGGGAGCTGTTTTTT. Amino acid sequence: CSARAAPGELFF. The chain joins TRBV20-1 to TRBJ2-2, with D uncertain. Trimming left V 3 bases short and J 6 bases short, with 8 bases between. The CDR3 is made up of 12 amino acids. Germline V gene sequence: CDR1 DFQATT, CDR2 SNEGSKA (reference sequence).

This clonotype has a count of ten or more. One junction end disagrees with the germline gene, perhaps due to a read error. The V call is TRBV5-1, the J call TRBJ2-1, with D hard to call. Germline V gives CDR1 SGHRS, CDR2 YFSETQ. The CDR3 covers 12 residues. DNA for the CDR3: TGTGCCAGCAGTTTAGGAGTCAATGAGCAGTTCTTC. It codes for CASSLGVNEQFF.

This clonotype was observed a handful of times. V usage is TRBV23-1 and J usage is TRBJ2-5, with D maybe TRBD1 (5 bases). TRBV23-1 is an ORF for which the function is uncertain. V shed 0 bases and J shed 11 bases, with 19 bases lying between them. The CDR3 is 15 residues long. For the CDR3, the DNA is TGCGCCAGCAGTCAATCTAGCCCGCCAGGGTCGGGTCAGTACTTC. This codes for CASSQSSPPGSGQYF.

The chain's CDR3 is CASSAGRTGTHQPQHF. The CDR3, as DNA: TGTGCCAGCTCAGCGGGAAGGACAGGAACCCATCAGCCCCAGCATTTT. The genes are TRBV18 and TRBJ1-5, with 7 bases matching TRBD1. Germline V lookup: CDR1 KGHSH, CDR2 LQKENI. V was pared by 5 bases and J by 5 bases, with 12 bases of the junction left unmatched. The CDR3 sequence is 16 residues long.

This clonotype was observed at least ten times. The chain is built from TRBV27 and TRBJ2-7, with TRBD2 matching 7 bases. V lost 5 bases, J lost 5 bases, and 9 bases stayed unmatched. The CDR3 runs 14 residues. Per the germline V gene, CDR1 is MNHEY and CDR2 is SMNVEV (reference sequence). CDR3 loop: CASSLIAGRDEQYF. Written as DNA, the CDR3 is TGTGCCAGCAGTCTCATAGCGGGCCGTGACGAGCAGTACTTC.

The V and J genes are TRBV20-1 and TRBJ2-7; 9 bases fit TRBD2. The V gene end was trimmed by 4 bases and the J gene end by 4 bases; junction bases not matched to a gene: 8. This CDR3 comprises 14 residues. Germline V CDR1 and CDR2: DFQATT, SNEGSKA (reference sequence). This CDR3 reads CSAIVAGARYEQYF. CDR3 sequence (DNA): TGCAGTGCTATAGTAGCGGGAGCAAGGTACGAGCAGTACTTC.

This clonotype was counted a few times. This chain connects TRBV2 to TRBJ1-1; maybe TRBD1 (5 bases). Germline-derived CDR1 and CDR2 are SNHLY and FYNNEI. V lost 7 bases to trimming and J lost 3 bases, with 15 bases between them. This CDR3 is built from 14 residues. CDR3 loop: CASIGAVFYTEAFF. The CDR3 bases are TGTGCCAGCATTGGGGCAGTCTTCTACACTGAAGCTTTCTTT.

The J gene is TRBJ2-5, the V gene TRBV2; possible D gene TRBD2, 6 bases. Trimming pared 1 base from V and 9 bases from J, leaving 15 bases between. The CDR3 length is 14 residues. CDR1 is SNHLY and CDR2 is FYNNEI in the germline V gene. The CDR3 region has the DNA TGTGCCAGCAGTGAAGGGGGGGAAAGGTTGGCCCAGTACTTC. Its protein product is CASSEGGERLAQYF.

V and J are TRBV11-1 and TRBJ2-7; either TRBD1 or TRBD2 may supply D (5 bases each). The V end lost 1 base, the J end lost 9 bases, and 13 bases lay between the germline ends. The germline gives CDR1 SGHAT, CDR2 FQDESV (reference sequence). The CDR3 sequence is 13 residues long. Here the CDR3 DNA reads TGTGCCAGCAGCTTAGTCGGGGCACCGGTGCAGTACTTC. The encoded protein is CASSLVGAPVQYF.

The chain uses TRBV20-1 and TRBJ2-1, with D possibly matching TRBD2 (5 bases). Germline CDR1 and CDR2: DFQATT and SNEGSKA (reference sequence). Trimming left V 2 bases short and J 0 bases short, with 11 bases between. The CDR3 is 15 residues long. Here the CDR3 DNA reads TGCAGTGCTAGAAAGCGGAAGAGCTCCTACAATGAGCAGTTCTTC. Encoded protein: CSARKRKSSYNEQFF.

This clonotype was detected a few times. The CDR3 is CSARRRGQGHEKLFF. The CDR3 region has the DNA TGCAGTGCGCGAAGGAGGGGACAGGGACATGAAAAACTGTTTTTT. The chain couples TRBV20-1 to TRBJ1-4; TRBD1 matches at 9 bases. Germline V gene lookup returns CDR1 DFQATT and CDR2 SNEGSKA (reference sequence). The CDR3 has 15 residues. The V gene end was trimmed by 6 bases and the J gene end by 6 bases; junction bases not matched to a gene: 11.

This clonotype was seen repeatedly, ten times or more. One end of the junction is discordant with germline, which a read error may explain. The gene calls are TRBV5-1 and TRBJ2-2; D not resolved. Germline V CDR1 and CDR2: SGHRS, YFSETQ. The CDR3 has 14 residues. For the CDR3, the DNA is TGTGCCAGCAGCTTGGCCGCGAACACCGGGGAGCTGTTTTTT. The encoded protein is CASSLAANTGELFF.

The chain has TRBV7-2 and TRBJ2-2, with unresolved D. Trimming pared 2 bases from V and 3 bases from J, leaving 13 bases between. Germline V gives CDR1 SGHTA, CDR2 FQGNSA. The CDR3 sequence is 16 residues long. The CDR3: CASSLRAGQDTGELFF. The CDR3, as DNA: TGTGCCAGCAGCTTACGGGCTGGGCAGGACACCGGGGAGCTGTTTTTT.

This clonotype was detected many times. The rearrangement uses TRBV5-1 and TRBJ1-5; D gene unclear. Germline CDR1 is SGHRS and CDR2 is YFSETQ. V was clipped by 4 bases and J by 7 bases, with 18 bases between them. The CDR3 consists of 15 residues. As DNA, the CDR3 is TGCGCCAGCAGCCCCCAGTCGGGGAGTGGGCAGCCCCAGCATTTT. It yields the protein CASSPQSGSGQPQHF.